The 2 T cell receptor beta chains listed next were all sequenced from one sample in a study of CD8+CD57+ T cells in acquired aplastic anemia. Genomic DNA served as template for TCR beta VDJ and CDR3 profiling. One entry per CDR3 protein, called by TCRdb with MiXCR from the reads. The sample yields some 240,000 distinct CDR3 sequences, around 32% seen once. Sequenced input: sorted CD4+, CD8+, or CD8+CD57+ T cells (not recorded which) from PBMCs. Receptor source: a human donor in good health, serving as a control.

This clonotype was recorded many times. This chain's CDR3 is CASSFFQITEAFF. The DNA of the CDR3 is TGTGCCAGCAGCTTTTTTCAGATTACTGAAGCTTTCTTT. This chain links TRBV7-9 with TRBJ1-1; no reliable D call. V lost 3 bases to trimming and J lost 5 bases, with 10 bases between them. Germline V lookup: CDR1 SEHNR, CDR2 FQNEAQ (reference sequence). The CDR3 contains 13 residues.

This clonotype was counted only a few times. This chain connects TRBV12-5 to TRBJ2-6; D not resolved. The CDR3 length is 13 residues. Germline V lookup: CDR1 LGHNT, CDR2 FRNRAP. Trimming removed 7 bases from V and 0 bases from J, with 4 bases in between. In nucleotides, the CDR3 is TGTGCTAGTGCCAACTCTGGGGCCAACGTCCTGACTTTC. Its translation: CASANSGANVLTF.